This entry lists 8 T cell receptor beta chains sequenced from one sample in a study of T-cell reconstitution after alpha-beta-depleted transplantation in children. Construction of the TCRbeta library involved unique molecular identifiers. TCRdb reprocessed the PCR reads via MiXCR and lists one record per CDR3 protein. The sample contains about 240,000 distinct CDR3 sequences, about 12% of which appear only once. This sample comprised PBMCs from the stem cell graft donor, obtained from the stem cell graft. These receptors were obtained from a human donor who donated a stem cell graft to a child with acute lymphoblastic leukemia.

The sample holds many counts of this clonotype. This chain connects TRBV12-3 or TRBV12-4 to TRBJ2-2, with D perhaps matching TRBD2 (5 bases). V was shortened by 1 base and J by 7 bases, with 7 bases between the two germline ends. This CDR3 contains 13 residues. CDR3 residues: CASSLGLNGELFF. The CDR3 DNA is TGTGCCAGCAGTTTAGGACTAAACGGGGAGCTGTTTTTT.

The J gene is TRBJ2-7, the V gene TRBV20-1; D not certain. The V and J ends lost 0 bases and 6 bases respectively, with 15 bases between them. The germline V gene encodes CDR1 DFQATT and CDR2 SNEGSKA (reference sequence). This CDR3 is built from 14 residues. CDR3 in amino acids: CSARDGRASGEQYF. The CDR3 nucleotides read TGCAGTGCTAGAGATGGAAGGGCATCGGGCGAGCAGTACTTC.

Written as DNA, the CDR3 is TGTGCCAGCAGAGACCCCCGGGACACCACCTACGAGCAGTACTTC. Its protein is CASRDPRDTTYEQYF. The chain uses TRBV28 and TRBJ2-7; the D gene is possibly TRBD1 (6 bases). CDR1 and CDR2 (germline): MDHEN, SYDVKM. V was cut by 6 bases and J by 2 bases, with 17 bases left in between. The CDR3 extends over 15 amino acids. The full variable domain, in which reference TRBV28 and TRBJ2-7 provide the parts outside the CDR3, is DVKVTQSSRYLVKRTGEKVFLECVQDMDHENMFWYRQDPGLGLRLIYFSYDVKMKEKGDIPEGYSVSREKKERFSLILESASTNQTSMYLCASRDPRDTTYEQYFGPGTRLTVT.

The chain links TRBV7-9 to TRBJ2-5, with TRBD1 matching over 7 bases. The CDR3 covers 13 residues. Germline loops: CDR1 SEHNR, CDR2 FQNEAQ (reference sequence). V lost 7 bases to trimming and J lost 3 bases; unmatched junction nucleotides: 5. The CDR3: CASTGTAKETQYF. The CDR3 DNA reads as TGTGCCAGCACCGGGACAGCAAAAGAGACCCAGTACTTC.

At least ten counts were recorded for this clonotype. V gene TRBV6-2 or TRBV6-3 combines with J gene TRBJ1-2, with D uncertain. Trimming cost V 6 bases and J 3 bases, with 11 bases left between them. The CDR3 is 13 residues long. Germline CDR1 and CDR2: MNHEY and SVGEGT. In DNA form, the CDR3 reads TGTGCCAGCAGCCGTGAACGGGACTATGGCTACACCTTC. This translates into CASSRERDYGYTF.

In its sample, this clonotype was seen many times. V and J are TRBV6-1 and TRBJ1-5; D call uncertain. The V and J ends lost 6 bases and 2 bases respectively, with 14 bases between them. Per germline, CDR1 MNHNS and CDR2 SASEGT. The CDR3 loop spans 15 amino acids. DNA for the CDR3: TGTGCCAGCAGACTGCAATGGTGGGGCAATCAGCCCCAGCATTTT. Residues: CASRLQWWGNQPQHF.

This clonotype appeared many times. The CDR3 region is CASSGSYYNEQFF. The CDR3 nucleotides are TGTGCCAGCAGCGGATCTTACTACAATGAGCAGTTCTTC. This chain joins TRBV9 and TRBJ2-1; unclear D gene. This CDR3 contains 13 residues. Germline V CDR1 and CDR2: SGDLS, YYNGEE. Trimming cost V 3 bases and J 3 bases, with 7 bases left between them.

This clonotype was seen more than once but under ten times. This chain uses TRBV27 with TRBJ1-4; TRBD1 might be the D (6 bases). Trimming removed 4 bases from V and 11 bases from J, with 23 bases in between. The CDR3 loop spans 16 amino acids. The V gene's germline CDR1 is MNHEY and CDR2 SMNVEV (reference sequence). Here the CDR3 reads CASSWAAPHRGAKLFF. The CDR3 DNA reads TGTGCCAGCAGTTGGGCGGCTCCTCACCGGGGGGCGAAACTGTTTTTT.